The 8 T cell receptor beta chains given below trace back to one sample, sequenced in a study of blood T cells in healthy people across ages. With a J-beta primer mix and a sample-barcoded 5' primer, a second PCR ran roughly 6 to 11 cycles. A single record per CDR3 protein comes from TCRdb applying MiXCR to the 5' RACE reads. The top ten hold approximately 7.9% of the sample, which has 1.2 million to 1.5 million distinct CDR3 sequences, roughly 45% seen once. What was sequenced was blood. The receptors stem from a young woman in good health.

This clonotype was picked up one time. At one of its ends the junction is not consistent with the germline gene, which may arise from a read error. The J gene is TRBJ2-1, the V gene TRBV5-1; D remains ambiguous. Germline loops: CDR1 SGHRS, CDR2 YFSETQ. The CDR3 length is 14 residues. CDR3 in amino acids: CARSSSGLYNEQFF. Written as DNA, the CDR3 is TGCGCCCGCAGCTCCTCGGGCCTGTACAATGAGCAGTTCTTC.

The V gene is TRBV20-1, the J gene TRBJ1-2; D is possibly TRBD1 (5 bases). Germline lookup yields CDR1 DFQATT and CDR2 SNEGSKA (reference sequence). Trimming cost V 6 bases and J 8 bases, with 13 bases left between them. The CDR3 is 11 amino acids. CDR3 loop: CSAYGAGGYTF. The DNA of the CDR3 is TGCAGTGCCTACGGGGCGGGAGGCTACACCTTC.

The chain carries TRBV7-9 and TRBJ1-2; D call uncertain. CDR1 and CDR2 (germline): SEHNR, FQNEAQ (reference sequence). CDR3 length: 14 residues. The V end was cut by 5 bases, the J end by 6 bases, with 16 bases between. CDR3 nucleotides: TGTGCCAGCAGCCTCGATGTGGGGTTAAATGGCTACACCTTC. Its protein product is CASSLDVGLNGYTF. Filled out from reference TRBV7-9 and TRBJ1-2, the complete variable domain reads DTGVSQNPRHKITKRGQNVTFRCDPISEHNRLYWYRQTLGQGPEFLTYFQNEAQLEKSRLLSDRFSAERPKGSFSTLEIQRTEQGDSAMYLCASSLDVGLNGYTFGSGTRLTVV.

This chain uses TRBV27 with TRBJ1-2; no reliable D call. Per germline, CDR1 MNHEY and CDR2 SMNVEV (reference sequence). The CDR3 contains 13 residues. V dropped 2 bases and J dropped 4 bases, with 8 bases sitting between them. CDR3 amino acids: CASSLVASYGYTF. Here the CDR3 DNA reads TGTGCCAGCAGTTTAGTCGCTTCCTATGGCTACACCTTC.

J is TRBJ2-4 and V is TRBV20-1, with 7 bases that match TRBD2. The J call may be in error: the DNA end matches TRBJ2-5 better. Germline V CDR1 and CDR2: DFQATT, SNEGSKA (reference sequence). The CDR3 length is 13 residues. CDR3 in DNA: TGCAGTGCCGCAGCGGGACCACAAGAGACCCAGTACTTC. Translating gives CSAAAGPQETQYF.

This clonotype showed up many times. The chain carries TRBV7-2 and TRBJ2-5, with D perhaps TRBD2 (6 bases). The V gene's germline CDR1 is SGHTA and CDR2 FQGNSA. This CDR3 has 13 amino acids. Trimming removed 3 bases at V and 4 bases at J, with 9 bases between. CDR3 amino acids: CASSFNGRETQYF. Written as DNA, the CDR3 is TGTGCCAGCAGCTTCAACGGGAGAGAGACCCAGTACTTC.

The chain is built from TRBV12-3 or TRBV12-4 and TRBJ2-5, with D possibly being TRBD1 (6 bases). The J call may be in error: the DNA end matches TRBJ2-7 better. The CDR3 loop spans 14 amino acids. The CDR3 protein is CASRPTGLTAEQYF. The CDR3 DNA is TGTGCCAGCAGGCCTACAGGGCTAACGGCCGAGCAGTACTTC.

The V call is TRBV13, the J call TRBJ2-1, with D perhaps TRBD2 (6 bases). CDR1 is PRHDT, CDR2 FYEKMQ, per germline (reference sequence). The CDR3 consists of 15 residues. Between the trimmed V and J ends, which lost 5 bases and 7 bases, there was a span of 18 bases. CDR3 amino acids: CASSRMVQAGNEQFF. The CDR3 DNA sequence: TGTGCCAGCAGCCGGATGGTACAGGCGGGGAATGAGCAGTTCTTC.